Each of the 18 T cell receptor beta chains below was sequenced from the same sample in a study of T cell repertoires in aging, cancer and after chemotherapy. The template was genomic DNA from peripheral blood, not RNA. TRB rearrangements spanning V, D and J were amplified using mixed TRB-A/B primers. From the multiplex PCR reads, TCRdb called clonotypes with MiXCR, one entry per CDR3 protein. The top ten clones hold approximately 3.9% of a sample with some 7,700 distinct CDR3 sequences, roughly 30% of them seen once. Material for sequencing was blood. Receptors originate from a human donor in good health.

This clonotype was found a few times. V usage is TRBV7-2 and J usage is TRBJ1-2; TRBD1 matches 7 bases. CDR3 length equals 14 residues. The germline CDR1 and CDR2 sequences are SGHTA and FQGNSA. Unmatched junction bases numbered 10, after V lost 8 bases and J lost 4 bases. The CDR3 is CASRRDREGYGYTF. DNA for the CDR3: TGTGCCAGCCGGAGGGACAGAGAGGGCTATGGCTACACCTTC.

V gene TRBV15 combines with J gene TRBJ2-7; 9 bases align to TRBD1. The CDR3 is 16 residues long. Germline lookup yields CDR1 LNHNV and CDR2 YYDKDF (reference sequence). With 0 bases clipped from V and 3 bases from J, the junction kept 6 bases outside the gene matches. The CDR3 loop reads CATSREGPGQGYEQYF. For the CDR3, the DNA is TGTGCCACCAGCAGAGAGGGCCCGGGACAGGGCTACGAGCAGTACTTC.

This clonotype was detected a few times. The chain uses TRBV24-1 and TRBJ2-5; TRBD2 aligns across 7 bases. V shed 10 bases and J 1 base; nucleotides not matched to a gene: 8. The CDR3 runs to 14 residues. The germline V gene has CDR1 KGHDR and CDR2 SFDVKD. The CDR3 DNA reads TGTGCCACGCTGCTTAGCGGGCCCCAAGAGACCCAGTACTTC. Protein: CATLLSGPQETQYF.

There are a few counts of this clonotype. V is TRBV12-3 or TRBV12-4 and J is TRBJ2-2; TRBD2 agrees at 9 bases. Trimming at V came to 9 bases and at J to 4 bases, leaving 9 bases not matched to a gene. There are 15 residues in the CDR3. CDR3 amino acids: CASLRRGGFTGELFF. The CDR3 nucleotides are TGTGCCAGTCTGAGGCGGGGGGGATTCACCGGGGAGCTGTTTTTT.

The gene calls are TRBV5-4 and TRBJ1-6; 8 bases are a match to TRBD1. Germline-derived CDR1 and CDR2 are SGHNT and YYREEE (reference sequence). This CDR3 spans 16 amino acids. After removal of 4 bases from V and 8 bases from J, the junction contained 11 bases not matched to a gene. This CDR3 reads CASSRQGQVGHSPLHF. The CDR3 DNA follows: TGTGCCAGCAGCCGACAGGGACAGGTCGGGCATTCACCCCTCCACTTT.

In its sample, this clonotype ranks as medium-sized. The V and J genes are TRBV19 and TRBJ2-1; D is uncertain. The CDR3 consists of 13 residues. V was shortened by 5 bases and J by 5 bases, with 10 bases between the two germline ends. Germline lookup yields CDR1 LNHDA and CDR2 SQIVND (reference sequence). CDR3 sequence reads: CASSPRRDNEQFF. The CDR3 nucleotides read TGTGCCAGTAGTCCTCGAAGGGACAATGAGCAGTTCTTC. The whole variable domain, remainder taken from reference TRBV19 and TRBJ2-1, is DGGITQSPKYLFRKEGQNVTLSCEQNLNHDAMYWYRQDPGQGLRLIYYSQIVNDFQKGDIAEGYSVSREKKESFPLTVTSAQKNPTAFYLCASSPRRDNEQFFGPGTRLTVL.

The J gene is TRBJ1-2, the V gene TRBV27, with TRBD1 matching 9 bases. After removal of 3 bases from V and 1 base from J, the junction contained 6 bases not matched to a gene. Germline lookup yields CDR1 MNHEY and CDR2 SMNVEV (reference sequence). CDR3 size: 16 residues. CDR3 sequence (DNA): TGTGCCAGCAGTTTCCGACAGGGGGAGATTAACTATGGCTACACCTTC. Translated: CASSFRQGEINYGYTF.

Here the CDR3 reads CASMALLIGDNQPQHF. CDR3 in DNA: TGTGCCAGTATGGCACTTCTGATAGGTGACAATCAGCCCCAGCATTTT. The chain carries TRBV19 and TRBJ1-5; the D is unclear. The CDR3 has 16 residues. The germline V gene has CDR1 LNHDA and CDR2 SQIVND (reference sequence). Trimming removed 7 bases from V and 3 bases from J, with 19 bases in between.

The V and J genes are TRBV7-2 and TRBJ1-1; 8 bases are shared with TRBD1. The length of the CDR3 is 15 residues. Trimming cost V 5 bases and J 3 bases; bases outside gene matches: 8. CDR1 SGHTA and CDR2 FQGNSA come from the germline V gene. The CDR3 sequence is CASSPRTGTYTEAFF. DNA of the CDR3: TGTGCCAGCAGCCCCAGGACAGGGACGTACACTGAAGCTTTCTTT.

Remarks on this clonotype: It is likely a read error, because the conserved phenylalanine at the end of the CDR3 is missing. The limits of the CDR3 on the DNA are not certain, so only TCRdb's listed CDR3 is given. The chain uses TRBV5-3 and TRBJ2-1. TRBV5-3 is an ORF; its function is uncertain. The CDR3 extends over 8 residues, inclusive of both ends. The CDR3 sequence: CARSSSSY.

The chain employs TRBV6-2 or TRBV6-3 and TRBJ2-1; 10 positions match TRBD2. The J segment lost 4 bases and the V segment lost 6 bases, leaving 6 bases of the junction unmatched. This CDR3 is 15 amino acids long. Germline V gene lookup returns CDR1 MNHEY and CDR2 SVGEGT. CDR3 in DNA: TGTGCCAGCAGCATTGGACTAGCGGAATACAATGAGCAGTTCTTC. Translated: CASSIGLAEYNEQFF.

The gene calls are TRBV6-4 and TRBJ1-1; weak D call: TRBD1 (5 bases). With 6 bases removed from V and 0 bases from J, the gap between germline ends came to 8 bases. Germline loops: CDR1 MRHNA, CDR2 SNTAGT. This CDR3 spans 13 amino acids. CDR3 in DNA: TGTGCCAGCAGGTTACAGGTGAACACTGAAGCTTTCTTT. It specifies CASRLQVNTEAFF.

CDR3 sequence: CASSYPTEYEQYF. The CDR3 DNA reads TGTGCCAGCAGTTACCCGACTGAATACGAGCAGTACTTC. V and J are TRBV6-2 or TRBV6-3 and TRBJ2-7; D unclear. Germline-derived CDR1 and CDR2 are MNHEY and SVGEGT. The CDR3 length is 13 residues. V was shortened by 2 bases and J by 4 bases, with 9 bases between the two germline ends.

The V gene is TRBV6-2 or TRBV6-3, the J gene TRBJ2-3; 9 bases are a match to TRBD2. This CDR3 has 14 residues. The J segment lost 4 bases and the V segment lost 2 bases, leaving 1 base of the junction unmatched. CDR1 is MNHEY, CDR2 SVGEGT, per germline. CDR3 sequence reads: CASSYGTSSDTQYF. The CDR3 region has the DNA TGTGCCAGCAGTTACGGGACTAGCTCAGATACGCAGTATTTT.

Remarks on this clonotype: A junction end diverges from the germline sequence, so it may reflect a read error. The chain carries TRBV5-6 and TRBJ2-3; D unresolved. CDR1 and CDR2 from the germline V gene are SGHDT and YYEEEE. CDR3 length: 12 residues. The CDR3 loop is CASSLVIDRQYF. The CDR3 DNA reads as TGTGCCAGCAGCTTGGTAATAGATAGGCAGTATTTT.

The chain uses TRBV12-3 or TRBV12-4 and TRBJ2-1, with D tentatively TRBD2 (5 bases). This CDR3 is built from 13 residues. The germline V and J ends were trimmed by 10 bases and 3 bases, with 13 bases remaining between them. The CDR3 reads CATERTGYNEQFF. The CDR3 DNA reads as TGTGCCACCGAACGGACTGGCTACAATGAGCAGTTCTTC.

The chain employs TRBV7-9 and TRBJ1-1, with D uncertain. CDR3 length equals 13 residues. Trimming shortened V by 1 base and J by 6 bases, and 9 bases separated the two germline ends. Per germline, CDR1 SEHNR and CDR2 FQNEAQ (reference sequence). Here the CDR3 reads CASSLEGSAEAFF. Here the CDR3 DNA reads TGTGCCAGCAGCTTAGAAGGGAGCGCTGAAGCTTTCTTT.

In nucleotides, the CDR3 is TGTGCCAGCAGAATTCCGGGGCAGCAAAAGAGCTATGGCTACACCTTC. Translated: CASRIPGQQKSYGYTF. This chain joins TRBV11-1 and TRBJ1-2, with TRBD1 as a possible D gene (5 bases). CDR3 length: 16 amino acids. Germline V gene data show CDR1 as SGHAT and CDR2 as FQDESV (reference sequence). V lost 6 bases to trimming and J lost 4 bases, with 21 bases between them.